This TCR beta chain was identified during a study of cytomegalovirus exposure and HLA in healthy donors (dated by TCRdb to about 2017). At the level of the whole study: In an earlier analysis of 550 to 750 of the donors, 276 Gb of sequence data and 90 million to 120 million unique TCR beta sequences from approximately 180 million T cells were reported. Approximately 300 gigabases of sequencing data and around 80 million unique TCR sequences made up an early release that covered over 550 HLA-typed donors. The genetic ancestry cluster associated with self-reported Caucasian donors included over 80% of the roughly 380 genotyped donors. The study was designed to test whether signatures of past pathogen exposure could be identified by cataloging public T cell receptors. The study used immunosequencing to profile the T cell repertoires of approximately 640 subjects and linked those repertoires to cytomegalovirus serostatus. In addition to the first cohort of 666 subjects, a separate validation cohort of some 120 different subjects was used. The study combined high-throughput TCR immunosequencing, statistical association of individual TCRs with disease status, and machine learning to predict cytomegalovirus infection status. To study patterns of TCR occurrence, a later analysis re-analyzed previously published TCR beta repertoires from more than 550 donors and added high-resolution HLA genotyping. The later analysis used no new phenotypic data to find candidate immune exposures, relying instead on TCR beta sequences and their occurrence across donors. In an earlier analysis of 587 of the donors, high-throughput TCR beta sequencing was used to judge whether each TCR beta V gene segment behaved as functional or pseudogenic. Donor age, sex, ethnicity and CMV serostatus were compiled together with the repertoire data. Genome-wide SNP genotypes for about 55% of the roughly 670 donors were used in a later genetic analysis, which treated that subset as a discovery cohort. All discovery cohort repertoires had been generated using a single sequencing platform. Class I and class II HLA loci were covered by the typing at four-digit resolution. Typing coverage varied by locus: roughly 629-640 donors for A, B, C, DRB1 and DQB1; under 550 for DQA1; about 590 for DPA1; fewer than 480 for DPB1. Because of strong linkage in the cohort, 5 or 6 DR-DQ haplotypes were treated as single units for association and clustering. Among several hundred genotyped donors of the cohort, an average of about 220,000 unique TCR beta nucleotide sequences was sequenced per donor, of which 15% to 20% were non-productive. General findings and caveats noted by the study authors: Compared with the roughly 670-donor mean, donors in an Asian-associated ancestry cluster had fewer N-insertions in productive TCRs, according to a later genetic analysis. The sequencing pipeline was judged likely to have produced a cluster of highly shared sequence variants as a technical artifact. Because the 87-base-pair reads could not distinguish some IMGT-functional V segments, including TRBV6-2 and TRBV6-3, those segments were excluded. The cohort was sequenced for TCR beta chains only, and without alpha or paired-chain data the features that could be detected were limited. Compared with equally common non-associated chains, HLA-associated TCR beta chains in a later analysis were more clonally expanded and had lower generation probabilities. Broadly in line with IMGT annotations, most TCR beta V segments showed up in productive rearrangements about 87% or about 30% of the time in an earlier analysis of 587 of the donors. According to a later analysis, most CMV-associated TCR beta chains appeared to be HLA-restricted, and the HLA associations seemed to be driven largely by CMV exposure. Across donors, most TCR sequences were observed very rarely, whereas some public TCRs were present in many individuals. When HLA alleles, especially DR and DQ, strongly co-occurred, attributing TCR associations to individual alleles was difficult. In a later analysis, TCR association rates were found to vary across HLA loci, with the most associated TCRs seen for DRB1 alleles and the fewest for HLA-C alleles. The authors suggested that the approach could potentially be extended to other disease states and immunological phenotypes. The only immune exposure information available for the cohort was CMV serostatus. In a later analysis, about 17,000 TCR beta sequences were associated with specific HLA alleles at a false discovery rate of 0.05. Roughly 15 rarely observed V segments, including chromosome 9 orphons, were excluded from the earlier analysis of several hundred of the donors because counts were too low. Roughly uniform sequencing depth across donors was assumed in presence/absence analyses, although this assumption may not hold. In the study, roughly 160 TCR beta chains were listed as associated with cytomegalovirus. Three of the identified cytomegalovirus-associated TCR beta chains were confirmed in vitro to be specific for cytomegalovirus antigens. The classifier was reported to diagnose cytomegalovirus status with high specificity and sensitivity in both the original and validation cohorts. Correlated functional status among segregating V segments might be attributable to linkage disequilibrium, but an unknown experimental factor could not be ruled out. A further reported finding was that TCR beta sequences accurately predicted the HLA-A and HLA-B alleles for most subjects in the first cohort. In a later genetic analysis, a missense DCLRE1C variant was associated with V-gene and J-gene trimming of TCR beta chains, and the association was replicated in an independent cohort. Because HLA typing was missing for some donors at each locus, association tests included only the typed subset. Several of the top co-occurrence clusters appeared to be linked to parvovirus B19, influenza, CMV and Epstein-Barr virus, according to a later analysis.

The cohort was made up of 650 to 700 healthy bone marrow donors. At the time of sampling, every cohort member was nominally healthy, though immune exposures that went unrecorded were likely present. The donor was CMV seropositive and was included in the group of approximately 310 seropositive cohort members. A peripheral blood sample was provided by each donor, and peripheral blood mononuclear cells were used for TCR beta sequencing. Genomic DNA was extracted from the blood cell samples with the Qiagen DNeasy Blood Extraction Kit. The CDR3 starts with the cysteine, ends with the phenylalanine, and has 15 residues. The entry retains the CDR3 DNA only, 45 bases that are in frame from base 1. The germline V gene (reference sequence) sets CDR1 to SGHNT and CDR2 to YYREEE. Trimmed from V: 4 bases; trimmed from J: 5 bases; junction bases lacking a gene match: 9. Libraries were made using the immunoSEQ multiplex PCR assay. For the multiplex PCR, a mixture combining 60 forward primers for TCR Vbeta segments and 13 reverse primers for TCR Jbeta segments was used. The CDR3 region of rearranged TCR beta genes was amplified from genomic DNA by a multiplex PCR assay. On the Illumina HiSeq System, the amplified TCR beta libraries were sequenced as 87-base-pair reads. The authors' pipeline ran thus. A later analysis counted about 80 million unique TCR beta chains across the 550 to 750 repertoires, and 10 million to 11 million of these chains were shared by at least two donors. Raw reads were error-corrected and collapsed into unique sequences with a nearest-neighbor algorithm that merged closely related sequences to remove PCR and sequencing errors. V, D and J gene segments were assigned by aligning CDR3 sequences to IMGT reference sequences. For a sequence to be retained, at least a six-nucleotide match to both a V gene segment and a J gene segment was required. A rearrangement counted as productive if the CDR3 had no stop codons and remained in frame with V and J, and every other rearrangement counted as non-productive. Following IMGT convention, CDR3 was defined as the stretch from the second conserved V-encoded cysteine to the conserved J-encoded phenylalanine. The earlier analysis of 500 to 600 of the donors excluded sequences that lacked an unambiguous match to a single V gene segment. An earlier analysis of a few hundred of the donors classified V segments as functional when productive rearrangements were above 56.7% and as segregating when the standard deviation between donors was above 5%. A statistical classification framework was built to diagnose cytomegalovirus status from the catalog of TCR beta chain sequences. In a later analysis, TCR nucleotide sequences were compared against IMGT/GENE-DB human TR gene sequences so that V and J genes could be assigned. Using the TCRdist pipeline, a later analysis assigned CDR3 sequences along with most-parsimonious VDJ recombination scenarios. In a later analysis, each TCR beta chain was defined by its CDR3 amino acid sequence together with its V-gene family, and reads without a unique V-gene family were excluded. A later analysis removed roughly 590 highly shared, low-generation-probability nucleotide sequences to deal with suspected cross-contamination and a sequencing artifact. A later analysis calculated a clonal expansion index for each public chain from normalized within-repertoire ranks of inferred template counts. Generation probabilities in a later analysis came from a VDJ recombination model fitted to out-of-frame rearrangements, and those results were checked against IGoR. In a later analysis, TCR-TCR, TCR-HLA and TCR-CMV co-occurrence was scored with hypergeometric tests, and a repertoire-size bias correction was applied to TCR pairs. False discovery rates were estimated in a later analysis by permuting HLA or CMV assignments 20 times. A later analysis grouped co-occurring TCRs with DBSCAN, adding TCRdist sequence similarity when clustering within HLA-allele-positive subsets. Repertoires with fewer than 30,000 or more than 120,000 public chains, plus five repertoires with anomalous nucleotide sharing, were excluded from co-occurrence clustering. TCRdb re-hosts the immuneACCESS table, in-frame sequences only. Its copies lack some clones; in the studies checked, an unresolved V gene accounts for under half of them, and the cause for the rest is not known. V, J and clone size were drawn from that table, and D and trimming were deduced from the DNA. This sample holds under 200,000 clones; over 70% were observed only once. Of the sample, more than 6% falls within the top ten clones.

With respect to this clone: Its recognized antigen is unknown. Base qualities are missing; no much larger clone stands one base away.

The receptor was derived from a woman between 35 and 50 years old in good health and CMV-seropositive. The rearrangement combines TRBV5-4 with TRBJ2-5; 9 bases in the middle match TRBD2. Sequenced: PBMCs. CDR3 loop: CASSPGTSLWETQYF. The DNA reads TGTGCCAGCAGCCCCGGGACTAGCCTTTGGGAGACCCAGTACTTC.